The sequence of this T cell receptor beta chain was determined in a study of patients and donors after allogeneic stem cell transplantation. TCRdb recomputed calls from the RT-PCR reads with MiXCR, one row per CDR3 protein. The sample lists about 74,000 distinct CDR3 sequences, about 25% occurring once. The table lists this clonotype with a few counts. V shed 7 bases and J shed 5 bases, with 8 bases lying between them. This CDR3 has 11 residues. The rearrangement links TRBV12-3 or TRBV12-4 to TRBJ2-5, with a weak D call TRBD2 (6 bases). This TCR came from a human donor who was either an allogeneic HSCT recipient or a stem cell or donor lymphocyte infusion donor (not recorded which). It is not recorded whose cells these are; they may come from a transplant donor. The specimen sequenced was blood, either unsorted or a sorted T cell fraction (not recorded which). CDR3 DNA sequence: TGTGCCAGCACAGGAGGGGAGACCCAGTACTTC. Protein sequence: CASTGGETQYF.